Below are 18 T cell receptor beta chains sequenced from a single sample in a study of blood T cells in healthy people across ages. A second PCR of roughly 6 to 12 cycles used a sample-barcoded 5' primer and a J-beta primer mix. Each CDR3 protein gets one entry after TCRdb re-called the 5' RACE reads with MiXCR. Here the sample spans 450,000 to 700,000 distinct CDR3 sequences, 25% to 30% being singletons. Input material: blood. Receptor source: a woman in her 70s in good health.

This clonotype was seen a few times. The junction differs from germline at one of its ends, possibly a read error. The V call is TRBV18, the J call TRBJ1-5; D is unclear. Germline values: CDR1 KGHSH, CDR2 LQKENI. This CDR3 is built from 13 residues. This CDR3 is CTSSEGRNQPQHF. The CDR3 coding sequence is TGTACCAGCTCAGAGGGAAGAAATCAGCCCCAGCATTTT. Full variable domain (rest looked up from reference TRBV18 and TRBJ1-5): NAGVMQNPRHLVRRRGQEARLRCSPMKGHSHVYWYRQLPEEGLKFMVYLQKENIIDESGMPKERFSAEFPKEGPSILRIQQVVRGDSAAYFCTSSEGRNQPQHFGDGTRLSIL.

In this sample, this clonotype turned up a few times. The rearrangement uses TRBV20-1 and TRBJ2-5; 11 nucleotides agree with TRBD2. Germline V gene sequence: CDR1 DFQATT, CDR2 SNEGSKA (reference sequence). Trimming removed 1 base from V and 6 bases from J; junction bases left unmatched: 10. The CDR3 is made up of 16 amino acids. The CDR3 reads CSARVTGASGRKTQYF. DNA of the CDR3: TGCAGTGCTAGAGTAACAGGGGCTAGCGGGAGGAAGACCCAGTACTTC.

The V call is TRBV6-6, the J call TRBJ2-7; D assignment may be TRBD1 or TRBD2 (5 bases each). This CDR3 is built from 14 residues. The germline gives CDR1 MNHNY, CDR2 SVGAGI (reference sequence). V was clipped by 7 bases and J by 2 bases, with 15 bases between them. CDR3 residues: CASNLPGRTYEQYF. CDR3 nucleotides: TGTGCCAGCAACCTACCGGGACGGACCTACGAGCAGTACTTC.

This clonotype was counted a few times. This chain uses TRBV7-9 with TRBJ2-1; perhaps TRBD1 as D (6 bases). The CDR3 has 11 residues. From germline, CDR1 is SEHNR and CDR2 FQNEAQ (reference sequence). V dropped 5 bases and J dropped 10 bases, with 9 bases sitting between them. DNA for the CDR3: TGTGCCAGCAGCCCCGGGACAGAGCAGTTCTTC. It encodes CASSPGTEQFF.

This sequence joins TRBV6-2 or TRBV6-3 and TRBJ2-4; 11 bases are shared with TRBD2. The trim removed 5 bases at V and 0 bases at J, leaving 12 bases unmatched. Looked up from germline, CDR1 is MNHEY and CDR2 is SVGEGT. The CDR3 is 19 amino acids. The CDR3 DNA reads TGTGCCAGCAGTCCGACCGGGACTAGCGGTACCCTAGCCAAAAACATTCAGTACTTC. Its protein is CASSPTGTSGTLAKNIQYF.

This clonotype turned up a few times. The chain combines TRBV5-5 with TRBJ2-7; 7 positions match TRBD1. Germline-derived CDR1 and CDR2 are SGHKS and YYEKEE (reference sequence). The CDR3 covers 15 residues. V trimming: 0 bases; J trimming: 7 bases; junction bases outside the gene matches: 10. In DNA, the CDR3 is TGTGCCAGCAGCTTGGGTGGGACAGTCCTTGTTGAGCAGTACTTC. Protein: CASSLGGTVLVEQYF.

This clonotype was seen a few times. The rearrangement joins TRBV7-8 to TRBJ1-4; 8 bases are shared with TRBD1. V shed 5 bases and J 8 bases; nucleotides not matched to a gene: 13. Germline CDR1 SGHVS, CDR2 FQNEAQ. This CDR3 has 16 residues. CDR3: CASSPRARQGNEKLFF. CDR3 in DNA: TGTGCCAGCAGCCCCCGAGCCCGACAGGGGAACGAAAAACTGTTTTTT.

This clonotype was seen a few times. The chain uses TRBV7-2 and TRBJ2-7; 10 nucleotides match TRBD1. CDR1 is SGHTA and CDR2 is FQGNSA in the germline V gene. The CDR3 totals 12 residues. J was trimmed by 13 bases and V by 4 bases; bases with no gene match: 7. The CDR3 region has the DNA TGTGCCAGCAGCTCAACCCGGGACAGGGGTTACTTC. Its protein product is CASSSTRDRGYF. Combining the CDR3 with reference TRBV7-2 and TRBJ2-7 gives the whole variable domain GAGVSQSPSNKVTEKGKDVELRCDPISGHTALYWYRQSLGQGLEFLIYFQGNSAPDKSGLPSDRFSAERTGGSVSTLTIQRTQQEDSAVYLCASSSTRDRGYFGPGTRLTVT.

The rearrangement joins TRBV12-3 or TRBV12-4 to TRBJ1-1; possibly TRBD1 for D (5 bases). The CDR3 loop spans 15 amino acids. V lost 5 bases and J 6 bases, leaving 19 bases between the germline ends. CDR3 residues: CASSPPTGTAAEAFF. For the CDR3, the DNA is TGTGCCAGCAGTCCGCCAACGGGGACGGCGGCTGAAGCTTTCTTT.

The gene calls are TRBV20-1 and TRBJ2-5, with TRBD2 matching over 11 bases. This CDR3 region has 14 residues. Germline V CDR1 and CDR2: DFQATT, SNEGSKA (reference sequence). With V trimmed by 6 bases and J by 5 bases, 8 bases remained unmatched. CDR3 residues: CSATIAGGRETQYF. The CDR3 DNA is TGCAGTGCGACGATAGCGGGGGGGCGGGAGACCCAGTACTTC.

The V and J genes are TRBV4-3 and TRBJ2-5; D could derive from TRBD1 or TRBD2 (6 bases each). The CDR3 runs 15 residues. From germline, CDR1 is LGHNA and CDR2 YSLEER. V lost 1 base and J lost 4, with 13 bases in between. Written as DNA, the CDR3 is TGCGCCAGCAGCCAAGGGGTGGGGGGCAGAGAGACCCAGTACTTC. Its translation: CASSQGVGGRETQYF.

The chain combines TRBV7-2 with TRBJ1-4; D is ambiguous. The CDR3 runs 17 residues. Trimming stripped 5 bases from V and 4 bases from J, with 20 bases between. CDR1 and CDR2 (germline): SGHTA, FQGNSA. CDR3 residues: CASSPQARASGNEKLFF. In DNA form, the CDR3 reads TGTGCCAGCAGCCCCCAAGCCCGAGCGTCGGGTAATGAAAAACTGTTTTTT.

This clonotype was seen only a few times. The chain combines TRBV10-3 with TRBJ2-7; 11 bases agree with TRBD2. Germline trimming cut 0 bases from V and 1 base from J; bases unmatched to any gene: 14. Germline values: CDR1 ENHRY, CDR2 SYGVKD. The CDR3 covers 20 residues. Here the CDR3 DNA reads TGTGCCATCAGTGAGTCGACCCGAAAGAGACTAGCGGGACCATCCTACGAGCAGTACTTC. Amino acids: CAISESTRKRLAGPSYEQYF.

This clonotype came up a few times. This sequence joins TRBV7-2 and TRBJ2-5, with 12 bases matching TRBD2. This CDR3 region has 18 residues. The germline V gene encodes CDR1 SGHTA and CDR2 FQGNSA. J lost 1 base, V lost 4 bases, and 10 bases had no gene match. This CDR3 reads CASSSSGLAGRPQETQYF. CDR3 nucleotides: TGTGCCAGCAGCTCCTCAGGACTAGCGGGGAGACCCCAAGAGACCCAGTACTTC.

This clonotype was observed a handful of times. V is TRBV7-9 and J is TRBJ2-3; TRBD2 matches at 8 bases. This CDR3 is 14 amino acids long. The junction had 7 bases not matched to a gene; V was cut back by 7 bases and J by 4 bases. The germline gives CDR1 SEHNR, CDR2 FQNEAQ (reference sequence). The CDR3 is CASTNSGASDTQYF. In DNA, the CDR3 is TGTGCCAGCACCAATAGCGGGGCGTCAGATACGCAGTATTTT. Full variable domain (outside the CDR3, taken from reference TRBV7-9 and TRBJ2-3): DTGVSQNPRHKITKRGQNVTFRCDPISEHNRLYWYRQTLGQGPEFLTYFQNEAQLEKSRLLSDRFSAERPKGSFSTLEIQRTEQGDSAMYLCASTNSGASDTQYFGPGTRLTVL.

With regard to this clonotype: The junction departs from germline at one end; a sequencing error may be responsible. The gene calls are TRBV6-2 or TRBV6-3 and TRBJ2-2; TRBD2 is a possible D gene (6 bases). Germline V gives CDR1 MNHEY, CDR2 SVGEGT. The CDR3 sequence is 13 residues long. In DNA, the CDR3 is TGTGCCATCAAAACGGGGCATGGCGGGGAGCTGCTTTTT. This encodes CAIKTGHGGELLF.

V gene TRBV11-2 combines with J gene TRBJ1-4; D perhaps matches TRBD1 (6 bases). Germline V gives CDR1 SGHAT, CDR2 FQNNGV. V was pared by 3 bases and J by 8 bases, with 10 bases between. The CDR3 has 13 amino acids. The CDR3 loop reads CASSFGGREKLFF. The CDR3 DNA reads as TGTGCCAGCAGCTTCGGGGGCAGGGAAAAACTGTTTTTT.

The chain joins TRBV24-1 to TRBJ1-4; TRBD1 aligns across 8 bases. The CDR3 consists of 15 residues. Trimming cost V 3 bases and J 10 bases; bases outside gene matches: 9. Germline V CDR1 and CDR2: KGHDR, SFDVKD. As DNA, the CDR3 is TGTGCCACCAGTGATGCCGGGACAGGCGGTGGAAAACTGTTTTTT. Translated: CATSDAGTGGGKLFF.